Listed here are 9 T cell receptor beta chains from one sample, sequenced in a study of response to subunit inactivated influenza vaccine. Using its own MiXCR run on the RT-PCR reads, TCRdb lists one record per CDR3 protein. The sample lists under 200,000 distinct CDR3 sequences, approximately 12% occurring once. These data also featured in a second study, about T cells expressing NK-cell markers. That paper states: Beta-chain TCR cDNA was generated via 5'RACE template switching with UMIs.

The sample here was CD8+ T cells sorted from PBMCs, taken roughly 13 days after vaccination. The receptors shown here come from a man aged 50-59 years who received an inactivated influenza vaccine.

This clonotype was counted a few times. The chain joins TRBV6-2 or TRBV6-3 to TRBJ2-2; tentative D call: TRBD1 (5 bases). The ends were cut back, 2 bases at V and 6 bases at J, with 10 bases in the middle. CDR1 MNHEY and CDR2 SVGEGT come from the germline V gene. There are 14 residues in the CDR3. The CDR3, as DNA: TGTGCCAGCAGTTACGACAGCCCTCCCGGGGAGCTGTTTTTT. It translates to CASSYDSPPGELFF.

At least ten counts were recorded for this clonotype. The chain carries TRBV20-1 and TRBJ2-7; possible D gene TRBD2, 6 bases. This CDR3 is 12 amino acids long. Germline V gene lookup returns CDR1 DFQATT and CDR2 SNEGSKA (reference sequence). Trimming pared 6 bases from V and 3 bases from J, leaving 12 bases between. This CDR3 is CSATTSYYEQYF. CDR3 DNA sequence: TGCAGTGCCACGACTAGTTACTACGAGCAGTACTTC.

This clonotype was observed a few times. This chain uses TRBV7-9 with TRBJ2-7; no definite D call. V was shortened by 5 bases and J by 4 bases, with 6 bases between the two germline ends. This CDR3 spans 11 amino acids. Germline CDR1 SEHNR, CDR2 FQNEAQ (reference sequence). The CDR3 DNA reads as TGTGCCAGCAGCGAGCAATACGAGCAGTACTTC. Translated, it gives CASSEQYEQYF.

The rearrangement links TRBV7-9 to TRBJ2-2, with D unclear. Trimming took 5 bases from V and 0 from J, leaving 4 bases between them. The length of the CDR3 is 13 residues. Germline values: CDR1 SEHNR, CDR2 FQNEAQ (reference sequence). CDR3 sequence: CASSSTNTGELFF. DNA of the CDR3: TGTGCCAGCAGCAGTACGAACACCGGGGAGCTGTTTTTT.

This clonotype was observed a few times. This chain uses TRBV15 with TRBJ2-1; D might be TRBD2 (5 bases). The length of the CDR3 is 13 residues. Germline V lookup: CDR1 LNHNV, CDR2 YYDKDF (reference sequence). V was shortened by 0 bases and J by 9 bases, with 9 bases between the two germline ends. The CDR3 DNA reads TGTGCCACCAGCAGAGAACTAGGCGGTGAGCAGTTCTTC. Protein: CATSRELGGEQFF.

This clonotype was seen a single time. An end of the junction differs from the germline gene, which may be a read error. This chain's CDR3 is CASSQAWAYYEQYF. The CDR3 bases are TGTGCCAGCAGCCAAGCCTGGGCATACTACGAGCAGTACTTC. This chain connects TRBV4-1 to TRBJ2-7; D is ambiguous. The CDR3 spans 14 residues. Germline V gene sequence: CDR1 MGHRA, CDR2 YSYEKL.

This clonotype was found once. The V gene is TRBV5-4, the J gene TRBJ1-2, with D perhaps TRBD1 (5 bases). Trimming removed 3 bases from V and 7 bases from J, with 16 bases in between. The CDR3 sequence is 14 residues long. Germline CDR1 SGHNT, CDR2 YYREEE (reference sequence). The CDR3 nucleotides are TGTGCCAGCAGCTCCGACACTGGGACGATTGGCTACACCTTC. Its protein product is CASSSDTGTIGYTF.

This chain connects TRBV20-1 to TRBJ2-3; maybe TRBD2 (6 bases). V lost 3 bases and J 0 bases, leaving 16 bases between the germline ends. The CDR3 is 16 residues long. Germline V gene lookup returns CDR1 DFQATT and CDR2 SNEGSKA (reference sequence). DNA for the CDR3: TGCAGTGCTAGTATCGGGGGTTTTGAGAGCACAGATACGCAGTATTTT. Its protein is CSASIGGFESTDTQYF.

This chain joins TRBV3-1 and TRBJ2-7; D not resolved. The CDR3 extends over 16 amino acids. Trimming removed 11 bases at V and 2 bases at J, with 25 bases between. Germline lookup yields CDR1 LGHDT and CDR2 YNNKEL (reference sequence). This chain's CDR3 is CASSKLAREGPYEQYF. As DNA, the CDR3 is TGTGCCTCCTCCAAGCTGGCCCGAGAAGGCCCCTACGAGCAGTACTTC.